This T cell receptor (beta chain) was captured by sequencing in a study of cytomegalovirus exposure and HLA in healthy donors. Across the study: Of the donors genotyped, approximately 430 in all, 80% to 85% fell in the Caucasian-associated ancestry cluster.

With 60 Vbeta and 13 Jbeta primers, the PCR was carried out. Only in-frame clones appear in the TCRdb table, and some are missing; sequencing was by immunoSEQ multiplex PCR. The sample carries more than 100,000 clones, 15% to 19% recorded once. The CDR3 spans 15 residues. The V gene's germline CDR1 is LNHDA and CDR2 SQIVND (reference sequence). Trimming took off 9 bases at V and 7 bases at J, with 21 bases between the two ends. This chain joins TRBV19 and TRBJ2-2; possibly TRBD1 for D (5 bases). This receptor was identified in a woman between 18 and 29 years old in good health and CMV-seronegative. Sequences were obtained from PBMCs. The CDR3 DNA sequence: TGTGCCAGCAGGGCGTTAGGAAAGGGGTTCGGGGAGCTGTTTTTT. Translating gives CASRALGKGFGELFF.